This T cell receptor (beta chain) came from a study of blood T cell repertoires in COVID-19. Whole-study context: Specimens from acute and convalescent COVID-19 originated in the United States, Italy and Spain.

Authors' analysis steps: Amplifying reference gene primers gave estimates of nucleated cell counts. Libraries were prepared by immunoSEQ multiplex PCR; TCRdb keeps only in-frame clonotypes and omits some of them. D and trimming come from the DNA, and the V and J calls and clone size come from that table. The table includes tens of thousands of clones, about 74% detected once. Trimming shortened V by 2 bases and J by 5 bases, and 6 bases separated the two germline ends. This CDR3 region has 12 residues. Germline CDR1 reads LNHDA; CDR2 reads SQIVND (reference sequence). The V and J genes are TRBV19 and TRBJ1-1; the D is unclear. The TCR originated in a man in his 70s with COVID-19, enrolled during active disease. Sequenced sample: peripheral blood. DNA for the CDR3: TGTGCCAGTAGTATACGGGGTACTGAAGCTTTCTTT. It specifies CASSIRGTEAFF.